This TCR beta chain was sequenced during a study of blood T cell repertoires in COVID-19. At the level of the study: COVID-19 samples from acute and convalescent phases originated in the United States, Italy and Spain. T cells, B-cell-depleted T cells, or PBMCs supplied cDNA or gDNA.

How the authors handled the data: Estimated nucleated cell counts came from reference gene primer amplification. Assay used: immunoSEQ multiplex PCR; TCRdb lists only in-frame clones, some missing. The D gene and trimming were derived from the DNA, and the V and J assignments and clone size from that table. The table includes about 190,000 clones, about four fifths detected once. The origin of this receptor is a man in his 60s with acute or convalescent COVID-19. Sequencing input: peripheral blood.

CDR3: CASSLLDRGEAFF. Written as DNA, the CDR3 is TGTGCCAGCAGTCTCCTGGACAGGGGAGAAGCTTTCTTT. The rearrangement links TRBV12-3 or TRBV12-4 to TRBJ1-1; 9 bases map to TRBD1. The length of the CDR3 is 13 residues. V dropped 5 bases and J dropped 8; count of bases not matched to a gene: 6.